This TCR beta chain emerged from a study of technical replicates of blood from a few donors (dated by TCRdb to the late 2010s). Note on this clone: Its antigen is still unknown. Nothing much larger sits one base from this clone, and base qualities are not available.

Library prep was done by the immunoSEQ multiplex PCR assay. TCRdb's version of the immuneACCESS table is confined to in-frame rearrangements and falls short of the full clone set. An unresolved V gene accounts for under half of the shortfall where checked; the remainder is of unknown origin. In this sample the table shows approximately 76,000 clones, around 97% of which occur a single time. Over 0.15% of the sample is taken by the ten largest. CDR1 and CDR2 were assigned from the germline V gene (reference sequence) as GTSNPN and SVGIG. The cysteine opens and the phenylalanine closes a CDR3 of 15 amino acids. Of all the DNA, just the CDR3 is kept, 45 bases in frame from base 1. Trimming costs V 2 bases and J 4 bases, and their ends lie 17 bases apart.

The receptor's source is a human donor in good health. The source material was T cells isolated from PBMCs. The chain employs TRBV30 and TRBJ1-2; D gene: possibly TRBD1, on 6 matching bases. The CDR3: CAWSHETGLGYGYTF. The sequenced DNA: TGTGCCTGGAGTCACGAAACAGGGTTGGGCTATGGCTACACCTTC.